What follows are 9 T cell receptor beta chains derived from one specimen sequenced in a study of blood T cells in healthy people across ages. The authors ran a second PCR of 7 to 11 cycles using a sample-barcoded 5' primer and a J-beta primer mix. TCRdb independently ran MiXCR on the 5' RACE reads; one entry per CDR3 protein. The sample lists some 940,000 distinct CDR3 sequences; 25% to 30% were seen once. A further study also used this sample, focusing on T cells of mothers and their children.

Sample: blood. These TCRs come from a woman aged 40 to 55 in good health.

This clonotype was counted ten times or more. The rearrangement links TRBV7-2 to TRBJ2-4; the match to TRBD2 covers 11 bases. V lost 4 bases and J lost 6; bases outside the gene matches: 8. This CDR3 contains 16 residues. The germline V gene has CDR1 SGHTA and CDR2 FQGNSA. The CDR3: CASSSNPGLAVNIQYF. CDR3 DNA sequence: TGTGCCAGCAGCTCTAATCCGGGACTAGCGGTAAACATTCAGTACTTC.

As to this clonotype: A single base separates this from a much larger clone, so it may be a read error. This chain uses TRBV15 with TRBJ1-2, with unresolved D. Germline V gene data show CDR1 as LNHNV and CDR2 as YYDKDF (reference sequence). V gave up 0 bases and J gave up 6 bases, with 11 bases separating them. The CDR3 has 14 residues. CDR3 protein: CATSRDGEVHGYTF. For the CDR3, the DNA is TGTGCCACCAGCAGAGACGGGGAAGTGCATGGCTACACCTTC.

Only a few counts were recorded for this clonotype. V and J are TRBV4-3 and TRBJ2-2; D is possibly TRBD1 or TRBD2 (5 bases each). This CDR3 comprises 17 residues. V lost 3 bases, J lost 3 bases, and 17 bases lay in between. Germline CDR1 LGHNA, CDR2 YSLEER. DNA of the CDR3: TGCGCCAGCAGCCAGAATCCCGGGACGCGTTACACCGGGGAGCTGTTTTTT. The encoded protein is CASSQNPGTRYTGELFF.

The V call is TRBV20-1, the J call TRBJ1-1, with D unclear. In germline, CDR1 is DFQATT, CDR2 SNEGSKA (reference sequence). The CDR3 sequence is 13 residues long. Trimming removed 3 bases from V and 0 bases from J, with 8 bases in between. The CDR3 coding sequence is TGCAGTGCTAGTGGTCACGTGAACACTGAAGCTTTCTTT. Its translation is CSASGHVNTEAFF.

The V and J genes are TRBV6-5 and TRBJ1-2; 9 bases are shared with TRBD1. Germline V CDR1 and CDR2: MNHEY, SVGAGI. Trimming at V came to 2 bases and at J to 1 base, leaving 14 bases not matched to a gene. CDR3 length: 19 amino acids. In DNA form, the CDR3 reads TGTGCCAGCAGTTACCCTATGGGACAGGGATCGACAAATAACTATGGCTACACCTTC. Residues: CASSYPMGQGSTNNYGYTF.

Regarding this clonotype: Possible read error: a much larger clone is one base away. The chain recombines TRBV12-5 with TRBJ2-5; D is possibly TRBD1 (5 bases). This CDR3 region has 14 residues. With 7 bases removed from V and 5 bases from J, the gap between germline ends came to 17 bases. Germline V gene sequence: CDR1 LGHNT, CDR2 FRNRAP. The CDR3 region is CASALSRGTETQYF. The CDR3 DNA is TGTGCTAGTGCACTTTCTAGGGGAACGGAGACCCAGTACTTC.

In its sample, this clonotype was seen many times. The CDR3 here is CSASHTSGLSYEQYF. Written as DNA, the CDR3 is TGCAGTGCTAGTCATACTAGCGGCCTCTCCTACGAGCAGTACTTC. This chain uses TRBV20-1 with TRBJ2-7; 8 bases fit TRBD2. V lost 3 bases to trimming and J lost 0 bases; unmatched junction nucleotides: 7. The length of the CDR3 is 15 residues. Germline V gene data show CDR1 as DFQATT and CDR2 as SNEGSKA (reference sequence).

This clonotype has just a few counts. This chain connects TRBV24-1 to TRBJ2-2; no clear D. CDR1 and CDR2 (germline): KGHDR, SFDVKD. V was cut by 2 bases and J by 4 bases, with 7 bases left in between. The CDR3 loop spans 14 amino acids. CDR3 nucleotide sequence: TGTGCCACCAGTGATTATAGAGGCACCGGGGAGCTGTTTTTT. Its protein product is CATSDYRGTGELFF.

Points on this clonotype: At one of its ends the junction is not consistent with the germline gene, which may arise from a read error. The rearrangement uses TRBV7-2 and TRBJ2-7; 10 bases line up with TRBD1. This CDR3 has 14 residues. The germline V gene has CDR1 SGHTA and CDR2 FQGNSA. The CDR3 sequence: CASSRDRGTYGQYF. In DNA, the CDR3 is TGTGCCAGTAGCCGGGACAGGGGCACCTACGGGCAGTACTTC.